The present T cell receptor beta chain was sequenced within a study of blood T cells in healthy people across ages. Study findings and constraints: The unsorted PBMCs prevented any conclusive comparison of naive versus antigen-experienced cells.

Total RNA was extracted at no less than 6 micrograms per sample. Trimming cost V 6 bases and J 9 bases, with 9 bases left between them. The CDR3 loop spans 11 amino acids. The table lists this clonotype with a few counts. Its specificity is unknown. Next came a second PCR, run for roughly 6 to 11 cycles, which used a sample-barcoded 5' primer along with a J-beta primer mix. The template-switch adaptor was a 5' adaptor with 12 random nucleotides. It tagged each cDNA molecule. TCRdb reanalysed the 5' RACE reads using MiXCR and keeps one entry per CDR3 protein. The sample records approximately 1,000,000 distinct CDR3 sequences, around two fifths being singletons.

The sample taken for sequencing was blood. The clonotype was recovered from a man in his late teens or twenties in good health. V and J are TRBV12-3 or TRBV12-4 and TRBJ2-1; either TRBD1 or TRBD2 may fit D (5 bases each). CDR3 sequence: CASSSGSEQFF. CDR3 DNA sequence: TGTGCCAGCAGCTCAGGGAGTGAGCAGTTCTTC.